This T cell receptor (beta chain) emerged from a study of identifying expanded T cells in peripheral blood. Some clones are missing from TCRdb's copy, which holds only in-frame ones; the method was immunoSEQ multiplex PCR. Among roughly 92,000 clones listed, roughly 91% were seen once. The V gene lost 7 bases and the J gene lost 0 bases, with 12 bases spanning the gap. Germline V gene sequence: CDR1 SNHLY, CDR2 FYNNEI. This CDR3 has 14 amino acids. The chain combines TRBV2 with TRBJ1-2; weak D call: TRBD1 (6 bases). This TCR came from a person aged 18 to 75 in good health. Sequencing was done on a sample of blood. Written as DNA, the CDR3 is TGTGCCAGCAACCAACAGGGCCCTAACTATGGCTACACCTTC. Its protein is CASNQQGPNYGYTF.